These T cell receptor beta chains were read from a single sample in a study of cytomegalovirus exposure and HLA in healthy donors. TCRdb keeps only in-frame clones here, not all; method: immunoSEQ multiplex PCR. The table includes about 52,000 clones, 72% detected once. The sample taken for sequencing was PBMCs. The receptors stem from a woman aged 45-60 years in good health and CMV-seronegative. The CDR3 runs from the conserved cysteine through the conserved F or W. A D gene is named only where the DNA matches it firmly. Some rows have no size entry. The others give once, few or many, or a class for an expanded clone.

CDR3nt | CDR3aa | abundance | v_gene | d_gene | j_gene
TGTGCCAGCAGCGGGACTTTTAGCAATCAGCCCCAGCATTTT | CASSGTFSNQPQHF | few | TRBV2 | - | TRBJ1-5
TGTGCCAGCTCACCTCGGGGCCGGGAGGGTGAGCAGTACTTC | CASSPRGREGEQYF | - | TRBV18 | TRBD2 | TRBJ2-7
TGCGCCAGCAGCTCAGATCGGACAGGGGTTCAGGGCGGGGAGCTGTTTTTT | CASSSDRTGVQGGELFF | - | TRBV5-1 | TRBD1 | TRBJ2-2
TGTGCCAGCAGTGAAAGGGAGTTCGGAGCTTTCTTT | CASSEREFGAFF | many | TRBV2 | - | TRBJ1-1
TGTGCCAGCAGGCTCCCGGGGGGGGTCGGGTATGGCTACACCTTC | CASRLPGGVGYGYTF | - | TRBV6-5 | - | TRBJ1-2
TGTGCCAGCAAAACCGGGACAGCATATAATTCACCCCTCCACTTT | CASKTGTAYNSPLHF | - | TRBV6-5 | TRBD1 | TRBJ1-6
TGTGCCAGCAGCCAACTTTTCTCTGGAAACACCATATATTTT | CASSQLFSGNTIYF | - | TRBV7-2 | - | TRBJ1-3
TGTGCCAGCAGCCGGACTCGCGGGGGGGCCCCCGGGGAGCTGTTTTTT | CASSRTRGGAPGELFF | - | TRBV5-6 | TRBD2 | TRBJ2-2
TGTGCCAGCAGCTCCATGGGGGGCGAGCAGTACTTC | CASSSMGGEQYF | - | TRBV7-2 | - | TRBJ2-7
TGTGCCAGCAGCCTAGCCTCAGGCTCTGGGGCCAACGTCCTGACTTTC | CASSLASGSGANVLTF | - | TRBV28 | - | TRBJ2-6
TGTGCCAGCAGTTTGGGTACAGGGAGAAGGGATTCACCCCTCCACTTT | CASSLGTGRRDSPLHF | - | TRBV27 | - | TRBJ1-6
TGCGCCAGCAGTGAGCCATCCACAGGCGAGCAGTACTTC | CASSEPSTGEQYF | - | TRBV10-1 | - | TRBJ2-7
TGTGCCAGCAGTGATTTGACAGGACAGGGAGGAGGGCCCCAGCATTTT | CASSDLTGQGGGPQHF | - | TRBV6-1 | TRBD1 | TRBJ1-5
TGTGCCAGCAGCTACGGAGTAGGGGGCTATCGCACAGATACGCAGTATTTT | CASSYGVGGYRTDTQYF | - | TRBV5-4 | TRBD1 | TRBJ2-3
TGCAGCGTTGTCAACCCAGGGATCGCGAACACCGGGGAGCTGTTTTTT | CSVVNPGIANTGELFF | - | TRBV29-1 | - | TRBJ2-2
TGTGCCAGCAGCTCCGGACTAGCGGGGTGGGATACGCAGTATTTT | CASSSGLAGWDTQYF | - | TRBV7-8 | TRBD2 | TRBJ2-3
TGCGCCAGCAGCCAGTCGGGGGGGCAGACGGAGACCCAGTACTTC | CASSQSGGQTETQYF | - | TRBV4-3 | TRBD2 | TRBJ2-5
TGTGCCAGCAGGTTAGCGGGAGGGCGGCAGACCCAGTACTTC | CASRLAGGRQTQYF | - | TRBV6-5 | TRBD2 | TRBJ2-5
TGTGCCAGCAGTCCGGACTGGACTAGCACAGATACGCAGTATTTT | CASSPDWTSTDTQYF | - | TRBV11-3 | - | TRBJ2-3
TGTGCCAGCAGTGCCGGACAGATACTCTACGAGCAGTACTTC | CASSAGQILYEQYF | - | TRBV6-5 | - | TRBJ2-7
TGTGCCAGCAACGGGGGATTCACAGATACGCAGTATTTT | CASNGGFTDTQYF | - | TRBV28 | - | TRBJ2-3
TGTGCCAGCAGCCCCCAAGGGGACACAGATACGCAGTATTTT | CASSPQGDTDTQYF | - | TRBV7-6 | - | TRBJ2-3
TGTGCCAGCAGTGACCACAGGGGTGGCACTGAAGCTTTCTTT | CASSDHRGGTEAFF | once | TRBV28 | TRBD1 | TRBJ1-1
TGTGCCACCGTAAGCGGGGCTAATGAAAAACTGTTTTTT | CATVSGANEKLFF | - | TRBV28 | - | TRBJ1-4
TGTGCCTGGAGTATTGGGACAGGGGAACGAGAGACCCAGTACTTC | CAWSIGTGERETQYF | - | TRBV30 | TRBD1 | TRBJ2-5
TGTGCCAGCAGTTTTCCGAATACCTACAATCAGCCCCAGCATTTT | CASSFPNTYNQPQHF | - | TRBV28 | - | TRBJ1-5
TGTGCCACCCAAGTCGGGGGGGGCTCCTATAATTCACCCCTCCACTTT | CATQVGGGSYNSPLHF | - | TRBV28 | - | TRBJ1-6
TGTGCCAGCACACATTATAGCAATCAGCCCCAGCATTTT | CASTHYSNQPQHF | - | TRBV28 | - | TRBJ1-5
TGTGCCAGCCTCTCAGGTGGGGGCCTGGACACTGAAGCTTTCTTT | CASLSGGGLDTEAFF | - | TRBV28 | - | TRBJ1-1
TGTGCCAGCAGTTCGGGACAGTTCTATGGCTACACCTTC | CASSSGQFYGYTF | - | TRBV2 | TRBD1 | TRBJ1-2
TGTGCCAGCAGCTTAGAAGGGGCAGGGGGCGCGGGCTACACCTTC | CASSLEGAGGAGYTF | - | TRBV7-2 | TRBD1 | TRBJ1-2
TGTGCCAGCAGCCGGACAGGAAAGGGAAACACCATATATTTT | CASSRTGKGNTIYF | - | TRBV27 | TRBD1 | TRBJ1-3
TGTGCCAGCAGTTTAATGCGGTATGGCTACACCTTC | CASSLMRYGYTF | - | TRBV28 | - | TRBJ1-2
TGCGCCAGCAGCCACGGAGCCTCTGGAAACACCATATATTTT | CASSHGASGNTIYF | - | TRBV5-1 | - | TRBJ1-3
TGTGCCAGCAGCCCTCCTCGGGACTACACTGAAGCTTTCTTT | CASSPPRDYTEAFF | - | TRBV28 | - | TRBJ1-1
TGCGCCAGCAGGTACGGGGGAGGGACAGATACGCAGTATTTT | CASRYGGGTDTQYF | - | TRBV5-1 | TRBD2 | TRBJ2-3